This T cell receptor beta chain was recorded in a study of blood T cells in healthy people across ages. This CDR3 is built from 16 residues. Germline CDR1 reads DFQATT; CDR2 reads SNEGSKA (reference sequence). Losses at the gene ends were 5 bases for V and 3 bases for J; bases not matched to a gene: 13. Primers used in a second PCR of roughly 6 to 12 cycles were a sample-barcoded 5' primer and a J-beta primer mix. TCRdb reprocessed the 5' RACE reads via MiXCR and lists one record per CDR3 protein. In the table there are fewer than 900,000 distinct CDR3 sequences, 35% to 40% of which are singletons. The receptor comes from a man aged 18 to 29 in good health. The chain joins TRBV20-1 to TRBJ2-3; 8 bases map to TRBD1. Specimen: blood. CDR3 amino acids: CSAEDRANPSTDTQYF. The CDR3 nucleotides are TGCAGTGCTGAGGACAGGGCAAATCCCTCGACAGATACGCAGTATTTT.